This T cell receptor (beta chain) emerged from a study of cytomegalovirus exposure and HLA in healthy donors. Turning to the study itself: Of the donors genotyped, 398 in all, 75% to 85% fell in the Caucasian-associated ancestry cluster. Findings of the study overall: A later analysis reportedly identified an Asian-associated ancestry cluster as carrying fewer N-insertions than the 666-donor mean. Sequencing likely generated an artifact that appeared as a cluster of highly shared sequence variants.

The CDR3 loop spans 18 amino acids. The ends were cut back, 1 base at V and 1 base at J, with 19 bases in the middle. Germline assignment: CDR1 SEHNR and CDR2 FQNEAQ (reference sequence). This clone was counted once. What it recognizes is unknown. It was with 60 Vbeta and 13 Jbeta primers that the PCR ran. Methods used by the authors: Around 10 million of the 75 million to 95 million unique TCR beta chains counted in a later analysis were shared. Some clones are missing from TCRdb's copy, which holds only in-frame ones; the method was immunoSEQ multiplex PCR. The V and J calls and clone size come from that table; D and trimming were worked out from the DNA. The table lists roughly 100,000 clones, more than 65% of them singletons.

Sequences were obtained from PBMCs. The genes are TRBV7-9 and TRBJ1-1; TRBD1 is a possible D gene (6 bases). The receptor was isolated from a human donor in good health. As DNA, the CDR3 is TGTGCCAGCAGCTTAGGGCAGGGGAATGGGGTTGCGAACACTGAAGCTTTCTTT. Encoded protein: CASSLGQGNGVANTEAFF.